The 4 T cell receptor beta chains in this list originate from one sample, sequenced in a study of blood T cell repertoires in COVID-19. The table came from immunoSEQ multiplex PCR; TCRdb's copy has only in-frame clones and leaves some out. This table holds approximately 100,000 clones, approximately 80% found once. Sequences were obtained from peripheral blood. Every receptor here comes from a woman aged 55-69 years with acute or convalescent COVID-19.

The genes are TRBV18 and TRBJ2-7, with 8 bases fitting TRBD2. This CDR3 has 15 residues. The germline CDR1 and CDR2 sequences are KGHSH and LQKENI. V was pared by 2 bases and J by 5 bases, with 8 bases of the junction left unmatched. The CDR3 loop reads CASSPSSGGGNEQYF. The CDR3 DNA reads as TGTGCCAGCTCACCATCCAGCGGGGGTGGTAACGAGCAGTACTTC.

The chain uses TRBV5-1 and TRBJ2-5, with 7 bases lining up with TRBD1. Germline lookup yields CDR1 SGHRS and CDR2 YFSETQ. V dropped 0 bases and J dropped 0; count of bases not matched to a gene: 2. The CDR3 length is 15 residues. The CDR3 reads CASSLAGTDQETQYF. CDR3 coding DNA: TGCGCCAGCAGCTTGGCGGGGACAGACCAAGAGACCCAGTACTTC.

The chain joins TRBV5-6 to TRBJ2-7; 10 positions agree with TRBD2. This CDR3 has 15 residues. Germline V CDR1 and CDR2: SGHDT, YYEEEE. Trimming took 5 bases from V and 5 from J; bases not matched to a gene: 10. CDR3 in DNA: TGTGCCAGCAGGGGGAGGGCTAGCGGGAGCCACGAGCAGTACTTC. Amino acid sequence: CASRGRASGSHEQYF.

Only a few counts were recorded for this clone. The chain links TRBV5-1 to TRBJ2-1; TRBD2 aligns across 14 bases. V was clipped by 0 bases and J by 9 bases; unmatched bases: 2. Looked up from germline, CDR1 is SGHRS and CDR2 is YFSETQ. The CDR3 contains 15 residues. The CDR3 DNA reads TGCGCCAGCAGCTTGGAAGGGACTAGCGGGAGTGAGCAGTTCTTC. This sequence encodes CASSLEGTSGSEQFF. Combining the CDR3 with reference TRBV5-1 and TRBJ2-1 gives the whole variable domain KAGVTQTPRYLIKTRGQQVTLSCSPISGHRSVSWYQQTPGQGLQFLFEYFSETQRNKGNFPGRFSGRQFSNSRSEMNVSTLELGDSALYLCASSLEGTSGSEQFFGPGTRLTVL.